The following is a T cell receptor beta chain sequence with its context. This CDR3 is 13 amino acids long. V lost 2 bases, J lost 12 bases, and 14 bases lay in between. Germline CDR1 is MNHEY and CDR2 is SVGEGT. This specimen comes from a study of response to subunit inactivated influenza vaccine. TCRdb re-called the RT-PCR reads through MiXCR, storing one row per CDR3 protein. The sample holds hundreds of thousands of distinct CDR3 sequences; approximately 14% are singletons and the top ten take roughly 7.2%. The V and J genes are TRBV6-2 or TRBV6-3 and TRBJ2-1; weak D call: TRBD2 (6 bases). This specimen was PBMCs from blood, taken 14 to 15 days before vaccination. The TCR sequence derives from a man aged 45 to 65 who received an inactivated influenza vaccine. CDR3 protein: CASSYTGGTGQFF. CDR3 nucleotide sequence: TGTGCCAGCAGTTACACCGGCGGGACGGGGCAGTTCTTC.